This T cell receptor (beta chain) was observed in a study of OX40 agonist ivuxolimab in advanced cancers. Study information: Earlier treatment with anti-PD-1, anti-PD-L1 or anti-CTLA-4 was permitted, and approximately 38% had received some. Broader study findings: Circulating CD4+ and CD8+ T cells showed clonal expansion by week 6 at 0.1 to 3.0 mg/kg.

CDR3 size: 14 residues. Germline CDR1 and CDR2: LNHDA and SQIVND (reference sequence). Trimming cost V 2 bases and J 0 bases, with 7 bases left between them. Repertoires were generated with immunoSEQ multiplex PCR, while TCRdb's copy carries only in-frame clones and drops some. The table shows 20,000 to 30,000 clones, with about four fifths occurring only once. Researchers took blood at baseline, on cycle 4 day 1, and on cycle 7 day 1. Turning to this clone: The antigen remains unidentified.

The sequence derives from an adult with an advanced solid tumor such as melanoma, head and neck, liver or kidney cancer. The sequences come from CD4+ or CD8+ T cells sorted from blood, collected in a trial of the OX40 agonist ivuxolimab. This rearrangement joins TRBV19 to TRBJ2-5, with D possibly matching TRBD1 (5 bases). CDR3 amino acids: CASSITGYQETQYF. CDR3 in DNA: TGTGCCAGTAGTATAACAGGATACCAAGAGACCCAGTACTTC. Full variable domain (missing parts from reference TRBV19 and TRBJ2-5): DGGITQSPKYLFRKEGQNVTLSCEQNLNHDAMYWYRQDPGQGLRLIYYSQIVNDFQKGDIAEGYSVSREKKESFPLTVTSAQKNPTAFYLCASSITGYQETQYFGPGTRLLVL.